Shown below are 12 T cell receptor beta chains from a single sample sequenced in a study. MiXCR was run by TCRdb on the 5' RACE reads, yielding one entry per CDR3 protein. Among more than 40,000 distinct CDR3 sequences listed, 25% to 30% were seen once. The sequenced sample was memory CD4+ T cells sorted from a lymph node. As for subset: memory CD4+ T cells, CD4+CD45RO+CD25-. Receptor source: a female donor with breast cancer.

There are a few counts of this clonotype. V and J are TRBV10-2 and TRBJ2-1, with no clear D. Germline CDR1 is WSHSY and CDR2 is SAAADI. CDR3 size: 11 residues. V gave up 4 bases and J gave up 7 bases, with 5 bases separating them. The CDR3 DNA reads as TGCGCCAGCAGTGGCAGAAATGAGCAGTTCTTC. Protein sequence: CASSGRNEQFF.

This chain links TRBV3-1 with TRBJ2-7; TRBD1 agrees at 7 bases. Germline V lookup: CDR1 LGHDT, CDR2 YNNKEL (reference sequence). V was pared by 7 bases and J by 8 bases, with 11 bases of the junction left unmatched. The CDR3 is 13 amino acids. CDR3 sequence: CASTSLQGRKQYF. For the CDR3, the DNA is TGTGCCAGCACCTCTTTACAGGGGCGGAAGCAGTACTTC.

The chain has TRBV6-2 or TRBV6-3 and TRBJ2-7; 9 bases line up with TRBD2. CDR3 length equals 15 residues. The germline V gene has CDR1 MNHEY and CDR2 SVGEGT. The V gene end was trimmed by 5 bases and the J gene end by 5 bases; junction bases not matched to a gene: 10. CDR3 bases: TGTGCCAGCAGTACCCTGGCGGGGGGGCCCCACGAGCAGTACTTC. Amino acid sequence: CASSTLAGGPHEQYF.

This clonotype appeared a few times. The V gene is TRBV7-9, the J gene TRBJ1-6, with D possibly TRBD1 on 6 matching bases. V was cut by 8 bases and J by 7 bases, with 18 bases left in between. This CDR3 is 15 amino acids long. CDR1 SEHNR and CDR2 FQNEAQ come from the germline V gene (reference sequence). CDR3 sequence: CASLAAGQTNSPLHF. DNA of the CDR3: TGTGCCAGCCTAGCAGCCGGACAGACAAATTCACCCCTCCACTTT.

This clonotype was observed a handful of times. CDR3 sequence (DNA): TGTGCCAGCAGTTTCAGGGCCGCCTATGGCTACACCTTC. It specifies CASSFRAAYGYTF. The chain employs TRBV28 and TRBJ1-2, with a possible D match to TRBD1 (5 bases). Trimming removed 3 bases at V and 4 bases at J, with 9 bases between. There are 13 residues in the CDR3. CDR1 is MDHEN and CDR2 is SYDVKM in the germline V gene.

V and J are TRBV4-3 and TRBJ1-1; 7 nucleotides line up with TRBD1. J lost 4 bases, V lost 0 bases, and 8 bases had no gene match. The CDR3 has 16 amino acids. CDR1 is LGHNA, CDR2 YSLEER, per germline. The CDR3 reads CASSQDARGRTTEAFF. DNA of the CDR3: TGCGCCAGCAGCCAAGATGCAAGGGGGCGCACCACTGAAGCTTTCTTT.

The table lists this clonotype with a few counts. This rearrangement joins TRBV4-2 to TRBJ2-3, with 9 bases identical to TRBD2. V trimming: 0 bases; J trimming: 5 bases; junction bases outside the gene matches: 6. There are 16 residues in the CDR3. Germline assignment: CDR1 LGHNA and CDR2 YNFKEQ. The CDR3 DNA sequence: TGTGCCAGCAGCCAAGACGGTGCACTAGCGGGAGATACGCAGTATTTT. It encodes CASSQDGALAGDTQYF.

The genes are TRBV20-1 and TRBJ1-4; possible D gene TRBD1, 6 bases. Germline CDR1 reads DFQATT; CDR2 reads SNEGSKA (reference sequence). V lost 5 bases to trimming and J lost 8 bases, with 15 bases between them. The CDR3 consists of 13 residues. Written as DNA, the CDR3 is TGCAGTGCTCCTGAGACGGGGGGCGAAAAACTGTTTTTT. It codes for CSAPETGGEKLFF.

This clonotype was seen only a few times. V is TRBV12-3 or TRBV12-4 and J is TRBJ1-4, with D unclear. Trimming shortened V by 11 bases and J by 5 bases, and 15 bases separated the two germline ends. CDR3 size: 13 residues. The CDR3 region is CASKKGWNEKLFF. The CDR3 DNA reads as TGTGCCTCCAAGAAGGGTTGGAATGAAAAACTGTTTTTT.

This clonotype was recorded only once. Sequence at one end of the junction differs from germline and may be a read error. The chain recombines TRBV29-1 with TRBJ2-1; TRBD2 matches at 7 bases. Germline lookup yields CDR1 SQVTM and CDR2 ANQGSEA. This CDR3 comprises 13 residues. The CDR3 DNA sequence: TGCGGCGTTGAACATACACTAGCGAATGAGCAGTTCTTC. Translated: CGVEHTLANEQFF.

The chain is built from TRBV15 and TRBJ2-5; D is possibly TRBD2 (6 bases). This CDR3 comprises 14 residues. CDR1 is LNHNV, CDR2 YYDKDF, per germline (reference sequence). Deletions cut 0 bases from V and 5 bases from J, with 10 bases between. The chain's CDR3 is CATSRDTEGETQYF. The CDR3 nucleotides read TGTGCCACCAGCAGAGATACGGAGGGGGAGACCCAGTACTTC.

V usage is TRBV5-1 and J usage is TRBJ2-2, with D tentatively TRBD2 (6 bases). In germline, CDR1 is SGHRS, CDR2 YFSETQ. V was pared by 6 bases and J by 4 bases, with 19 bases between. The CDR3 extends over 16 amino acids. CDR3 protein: CASMADPDGSTGELFF. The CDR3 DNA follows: TGCGCCAGCATGGCGGATCCGGACGGGAGCACCGGGGAGCTGTTTTTT.